Below, 29 T cell receptor beta chains from the same sample are listed, as sequenced in a study of blood T cell repertoires in COVID-19. Generated by immunoSEQ multiplex PCR, the TCRdb table keeps only in-frame clones and is missing some. The repertoire holds some 80,000 clones, with roughly 80% as singletons. The sample comprised peripheral blood. Receptors originate from a man of 80 years or more with active or convalescent COVID-19.

This clone was recorded once. The rearrangement links TRBV5-5 to TRBJ1-1; D unclear. The V end lost 4 bases, the J end lost 4 bases, and 17 bases lay between the germline ends. The germline V gene encodes CDR1 SGHKS and CDR2 YYEKEE (reference sequence). CDR3 length: 15 residues. This CDR3 reads CASSDTPERGTEAFF. CDR3 nucleotide sequence: TGTGCCAGCAGCGACACCCCGGAGCGGGGCACTGAAGCTTTCTTT.

The V call is TRBV5-1, the J call TRBJ2-1; TRBD2 aligns across 9 bases. CDR3 length equals 15 residues. Germline loops: CDR1 SGHRS, CDR2 YFSETQ. V dropped 3 bases and J dropped 4; count of bases not matched to a gene: 5. The CDR3 loop reads CASSSFSGSYNEQFF. CDR3 coding DNA: TGCGCCAGCAGCTCGTTTAGCGGGAGTTACAATGAGCAGTTCTTC.

The chain employs TRBV18 and TRBJ1-2; D ambiguous. Germline assignment: CDR1 KGHSH and CDR2 LQKENI. With 3 bases removed from V and 4 bases from J, the gap between germline ends came to 12 bases. The CDR3 has 14 amino acids. The CDR3 coding sequence is TGTGCCAGCTCACCGCTGCCTATTTCCTATGGCTACACCTTC. This gives the protein CASSPLPISYGYTF.

In nucleotides, the CDR3 is TGTGCCAGCAGCTTGACAGGGTGGCAAGAGACCCAGTACTTC. Amino acids: CASSLTGWQETQYF. The chain employs TRBV7-3 and TRBJ2-5; 7 bases agree with TRBD1. Losses at the gene ends were 3 bases for V and 2 bases for J; bases not matched to a gene: 3. Germline-derived CDR1 and CDR2 are SGHTA and FQGTGA. The CDR3 has 14 amino acids.

This chain links TRBV7-3 with TRBJ2-3; D is uncertain. Between the trimmed V and J ends, which lost 4 bases and 0 bases, there was a span of 8 bases. The germline CDR1 and CDR2 sequences are SGHTA and FQGTGA. The length of the CDR3 is 14 residues. CDR3 sequence: CASSSLTSTDTQYF. The CDR3 nucleotides are TGTGCCAGCAGCTCATTGACTAGCACAGATACGCAGTATTTT.

The genes are TRBV18 and TRBJ1-2, with D tentatively TRBD1 (5 bases). Germline CDR1 KGHSH, CDR2 LQKENI. V lost 3 bases, J lost 4 bases, and 15 bases lay in between. This CDR3 comprises 15 residues. The CDR3 protein is CASSPSGPRAYGYTF. Here the CDR3 DNA reads TGTGCCAGCTCACCTTCAGGGCCTCGGGCCTATGGCTACACCTTC. The full variable domain, rest sourced from reference TRBV18 and TRBJ1-2, is NAGVMQNPRHLVRRRGQEARLRCSPMKGHSHVYWYRQLPEEGLKFMVYLQKENIIDESGMPKERFSAEFPKEGPSILRIQQVVRGDSAAYFCASSPSGPRAYGYTFGSGTRLTVV.

The rearrangement uses TRBV20-1 and TRBJ2-7, with 7 bases lining up with TRBD1. This CDR3 is 11 amino acids long. Germline V gene data show CDR1 as DFQATT and CDR2 as SNEGSKA (reference sequence). With V trimmed by 4 bases and J by 4 bases, 1 base remained unmatched. CDR3 in DNA: TGCAGTGCTAAGACAGGGTACGAGCAGTACGTC. This translates into CSAKTGYEQYV.

This chain joins TRBV18 and TRBJ1-2, with unresolved D. Germline CDR1 is KGHSH and CDR2 is LQKENI. The CDR3 loop spans 11 amino acids. The V gene lost 3 bases and the J gene lost 8 bases, with 7 bases spanning the gap. As DNA, the CDR3 is TGTGCCAGCTCACCGGGAGGCGGCTACACCTTC. It is translated as CASSPGGGYTF.

The V call is TRBV6-6, the J call TRBJ1-1; tentative D call: TRBD1 (5 bases). The CDR3 consists of 16 residues. CDR1 is MNHNY and CDR2 is SVGAGI in the germline V gene (reference sequence). The V end lost 7 bases, the J end lost 1 base, and 19 bases lay between the germline ends. The CDR3: CASTPGRADGNTEAFF. The CDR3 DNA follows: TGTGCCAGCACTCCAGGCAGGGCAGACGGGAACACTGAAGCTTTCTTT.

CDR3 loop: CASSPPGQGANNEQFF. The DNA for the CDR3 is TGCGCCAGCAGTCCCCCGGGACAGGGGGCAAACAATGAGCAGTTCTTC. This chain joins TRBV10-1 and TRBJ2-1; 12 positions match TRBD1. Germline trimming cut 5 bases from V and 5 bases from J; bases unmatched to any gene: 7. The germline gives CDR1 WNHNN, CDR2 SYGVQD (reference sequence). The CDR3 is 16 residues long.

This clone was observed a handful of times. This sequence joins TRBV7-8 and TRBJ1-1; D gene unclear. The germline V and J ends were trimmed by 4 bases and 8 bases, with 17 bases remaining between them. Germline CDR1 and CDR2: SGHVS and FQNEAQ. The CDR3 sequence is 14 residues long. The CDR3 DNA is TGTGCCAGCAGCTCGACGGAGGGCCGCCAGGAAGCTTTCTTT. Translation gives CASSSTEGRQEAFF.

V is TRBV18 and J is TRBJ1-6; D is ambiguous. V lost 0 bases and J lost 0, with 15 bases in between. The germline CDR1 and CDR2 sequences are KGHSH and LQKENI. This CDR3 has 19 amino acids. CDR3 protein: CASSPPNWRPSSYNSPLHF. The CDR3 nucleotides read TGTGCCAGCTCACCACCGAATTGGAGACCGAGCTCCTATAATTCACCCCTCCACTTT.

This clone was seen more than once but under ten times. The chain carries TRBV11-2 and TRBJ2-1, with a weak D call TRBD1 (7 bases). This CDR3 has 15 residues. The germline V gene has CDR1 SGHAT and CDR2 FQNNGV. V was pared by 2 bases and J by 6 bases, with 14 bases between. Here the CDR3 reads CASSLSQGGLNEQFF. CDR3 nucleotide sequence: TGTGCCAGCAGCTTATCGCAGGGGGGCCTCAATGAGCAGTTCTTC.

This clone was observed a handful of times. The V call is TRBV11-2, the J call TRBJ2-2; D unresolved. Germline-derived CDR1 and CDR2 are SGHAT and FQNNGV. Trimming cost V 1 base and J 3 bases, with 9 bases left between them. The CDR3 runs to 15 residues. The CDR3 region is CASSLGYGDTGELFF. DNA of the CDR3: TGTGCCAGCAGCTTAGGATACGGAGACACCGGGGAGCTGTTTTTT. Filled out from reference TRBV11-2 and TRBJ2-2, the complete variable domain reads EAGVAQSPRYKIIEKRQSVAFWCNPISGHATLYWYQQILGQGPKLLIQFQNNGVVDDSQLPKDRFSAERLKGVDSTLKIQPAKLEDSAVYLCASSLGYGDTGELFFGEGSRLTVL.

The DNA for the CDR3 is TGCGCCAGCTATAACCGACAGGGTGGCTTTGGCAAAAACATTCAGTACTTC. It yields the protein CASYNRQGGFGKNIQYF. The chain uses TRBV10-1 and TRBJ2-4; 7 positions match TRBD1. V gave up 8 bases and J gave up 3 bases; unmatched junction bases: 16. Germline-derived CDR1 and CDR2 are WNHNN and SYGVQD (reference sequence). The CDR3 is made up of 17 amino acids.

The genes are TRBV19 and TRBJ1-1; D is uncertain. V dropped 3 bases and J dropped 5 bases, with 16 bases sitting between them. The CDR3 consists of 15 residues. The germline gives CDR1 LNHDA, CDR2 SQIVND (reference sequence). This CDR3 reads CASSMLGSAATEAFF. The CDR3 coding sequence is TGTGCCAGTAGTATGCTTGGGTCGGCGGCGACTGAAGCTTTCTTT.

The chain is built from TRBV18 and TRBJ1-2; 8 nucleotides align to TRBD1. Trimming cost V 4 bases and J 8 bases; bases outside gene matches: 6. Per germline, CDR1 KGHSH and CDR2 LQKENI. The CDR3 is 13 residues long. The CDR3 loop is CASSLDRDQGYTF. For the CDR3, the DNA is TGTGCCAGCTCACTGGACAGGGACCAAGGCTACACCTTC.

The CDR3 DNA sequence: TGCGCCAGCAGCTTCGGGACAGGGGGTCAGCCCCAGCATTTT. Amino acids: CASSFGTGGQPQHF. The V and J genes are TRBV5-1 and TRBJ1-5; TRBD1 matches 11 bases. The length of the CDR3 is 14 residues. V shed 2 bases and J 6 bases; nucleotides not matched to a gene: 1. Germline assignment: CDR1 SGHRS and CDR2 YFSETQ. The entire variable domain, with the rest obtained from reference TRBV5-1 and TRBJ1-5, is as follows: KAGVTQTPRYLIKTRGQQVTLSCSPISGHRSVSWYQQTPGQGLQFLFEYFSETQRNKGNFPGRFSGRQFSNSRSEMNVSTLELGDSALYLCASSFGTGGQPQHFGDGTRLSIL.

The rearrangement uses TRBV5-1 and TRBJ1-1; 10 nucleotides align to TRBD1. The CDR3 loop spans 16 amino acids. Per germline, CDR1 SGHRS and CDR2 YFSETQ. After removal of 0 bases from V and 4 bases from J, the junction contained 6 bases not matched to a gene. CDR3 region: CASSLDGQGVLTEAFF. The CDR3 coding sequence is TGCGCCAGCAGCTTGGACGGACAGGGGGTGCTCACTGAAGCTTTCTTT.

The CDR3 DNA reads TGTGCCAGCAGTCCCACCGGGACAGGTAGAAGGATTCGGGGTGAGCAGTTCTTC. Translated: CASSPTGTGRRIRGEQFF. The chain carries TRBV25-1 and TRBJ2-1, with TRBD1 identical over 8 bases. Losses at the gene ends were 5 bases for V and 9 bases for J; bases not matched to a gene: 21. The CDR3 consists of 18 residues. Germline loops: CDR1 MGHDK, CDR2 SYGVNS.

This chain links TRBV11-1 with TRBJ2-4; maybe TRBD2 (5 bases). The CDR3 is 15 residues long. The V end lost 4 bases, the J end lost 0 bases, and 10 bases lay between the germline ends. Germline CDR1 is SGHAT and CDR2 is FQDESV (reference sequence). Written as DNA, the CDR3 is TGTGCCAGCAGCTCCCCTCGGGGAGCCAAAAACATTCAGTACTTC. Encoded protein: CASSSPRGAKNIQYF.

The V and J genes are TRBV5-1 and TRBJ1-3; 8 bases line up with TRBD1. The CDR3 extends over 16 amino acids. V shed 4 bases and J 0 bases; nucleotides not matched to a gene: 6. Germline values: CDR1 SGHRS, CDR2 YFSETQ. This CDR3 is CASSLTTGDSGNTIYF. The CDR3 region has the DNA TGCGCCAGCAGCCTCACGACAGGGGACTCTGGAAACACCATATATTTT.

The gene calls are TRBV25-1 and TRBJ2-5; D is possibly TRBD2 (7 bases). Trimming cost V 6 bases and J 6 bases, with 17 bases left between them. The germline gives CDR1 MGHDK, CDR2 SYGVNS. This CDR3 has 14 amino acids. CDR3 sequence reads: CASSSRGAEKTQYF. CDR3 coding DNA: TGTGCCAGCAGCTCTCGGGGGGCGGAGAAGACCCAGTACTTC.

V usage is TRBV2 and J usage is TRBJ1-1; D not certain. Looked up from germline, CDR1 is SNHLY and CDR2 is FYNNEI. The CDR3 runs 11 residues. V was pared by 8 bases and J by 0 bases, with 4 bases between. This CDR3 is CASVMNTEAFF. In DNA, the CDR3 is TGTGCCAGCGTAATGAACACTGAAGCTTTCTTT.

This chain uses TRBV7-2 with TRBJ1-5; no clear D gene. V was trimmed by 3 bases and J by 0 bases, leaving 3 bases between them. The CDR3 covers 13 residues. Germline-derived CDR1 and CDR2 are SGHTA and FQGNSA. Here the CDR3 DNA reads TGTGCCAGCAGCTTCTATAGCAATCAGCCCCAGCATTTT. Translated: CASSFYSNQPQHF.

V usage is TRBV4-1 and J usage is TRBJ2-2; tentatively, D is TRBD1 (6 bases). Looked up from germline, CDR1 is MGHRA and CDR2 is YSYEKL. V shed 6 bases and J shed 4 bases, with 18 bases lying between them. The length of the CDR3 is 16 residues. The CDR3 DNA reads as TGCGCCAGCAGTCATAATACCGGGACAATCACCGGGGAGCTGTTTTTT. It yields the protein CASSHNTGTITGELFF.

The V gene is TRBV2, the J gene TRBJ2-3, with TRBD2 identical over 7 bases. The V gene end was trimmed by 3 bases and the J gene end by 2 bases; junction bases not matched to a gene: 8. The CDR3 is 16 amino acids. CDR1 and CDR2 from the germline V gene are SNHLY and FYNNEI. The CDR3 is CASSDGLAVTTDTQYF. CDR3 DNA sequence: TGTGCCAGCAGTGACGGCCTAGCGGTCACCACAGATACGCAGTATTTT.

This clone came up once. The V gene is TRBV19, the J gene TRBJ2-5, with a tentative D call TRBD2 (5 bases). The V end lost 3 bases, the J end lost 1 base, and 18 bases lay between the germline ends. This CDR3 comprises 17 residues. CDR1 and CDR2 (germline): LNHDA, SQIVND (reference sequence). DNA of the CDR3: TGTGCCAGTAGTATCTCTTGGATCGGGCTAGCCCAAGAGACCCAGTACTTC. Its protein is CASSISWIGLAQETQYF.

This chain links TRBV6-2 or TRBV6-3 with TRBJ2-3, with D perhaps TRBD2 (6 bases). Germline loops: CDR1 MNHEY, CDR2 SVGEGT. The CDR3 length is 16 residues. V gave up 2 bases and J gave up 2 bases, with 14 bases separating them. CDR3 sequence (DNA): TGTGCCAGCAGTTACCGAGCCGGGACTTCCACAGATACGCAGTATTTT. This translates into CASSYRAGTSTDTQYF.